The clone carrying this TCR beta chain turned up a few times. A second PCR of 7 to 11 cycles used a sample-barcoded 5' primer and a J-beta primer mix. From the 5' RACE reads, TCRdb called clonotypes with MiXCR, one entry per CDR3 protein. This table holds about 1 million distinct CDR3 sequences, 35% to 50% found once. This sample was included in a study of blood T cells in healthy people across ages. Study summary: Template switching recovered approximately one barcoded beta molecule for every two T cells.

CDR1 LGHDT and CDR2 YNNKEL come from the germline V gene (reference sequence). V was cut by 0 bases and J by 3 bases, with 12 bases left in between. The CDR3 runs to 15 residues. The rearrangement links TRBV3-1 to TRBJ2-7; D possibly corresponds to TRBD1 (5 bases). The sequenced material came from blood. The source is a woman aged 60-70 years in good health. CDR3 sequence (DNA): TGTGCCAGCAGCCAAGATTCAGGGCAGGGCTACGAGCAGTACTTC. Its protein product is CASSQDSGQGYEQYF.